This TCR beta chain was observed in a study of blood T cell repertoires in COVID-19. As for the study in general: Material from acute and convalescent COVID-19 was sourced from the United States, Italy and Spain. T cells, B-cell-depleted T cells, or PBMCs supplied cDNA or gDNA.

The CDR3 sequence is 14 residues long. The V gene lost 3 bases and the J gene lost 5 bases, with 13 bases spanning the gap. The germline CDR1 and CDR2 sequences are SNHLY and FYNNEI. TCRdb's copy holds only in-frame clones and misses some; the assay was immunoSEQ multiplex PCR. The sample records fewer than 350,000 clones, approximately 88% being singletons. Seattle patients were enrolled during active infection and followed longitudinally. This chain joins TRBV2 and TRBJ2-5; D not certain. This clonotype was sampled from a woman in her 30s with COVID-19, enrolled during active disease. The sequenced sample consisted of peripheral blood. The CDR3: CASSEAVDLETQYF. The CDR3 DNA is TGTGCCAGCAGTGAGGCAGTCGACTTGGAGACCCAGTACTTC.